This TCR beta chain was identified during a study of cytomegalovirus exposure and HLA in healthy donors (dated by TCRdb to 2017 to 2019). Regarding the research as a whole: A later analysis indicated that the 130 or so validation repertoires were generated on the platform also employed for the approximately 700 repertoires of the first cohort. The study was designed to test whether signatures of past pathogen exposure could be identified by cataloging public T cell receptors. Along with the approximately 700-subject first cohort, a separate validation cohort of over 90 different subjects was used. To predict cytomegalovirus infection status, the study combined high-throughput TCR immunosequencing, statistical association of individual TCRs with disease status, and machine learning.

Receptors were amplified or captured by the immunoSEQ multiplex PCR assay. Per the authors' processing: A statistical classification framework was built to diagnose cytomegalovirus status from the catalog of TCR beta chain sequences. In its TCRdb copy, this immuneACCESS table keeps in-frame sequences only and misses some clones. Where compared with another copy, unresolved V genes explain less than half of these, and the others have no known cause. Clone size and the V and J calls come from that table; the DNA yielded D and trimming. Here the sample has over 200,000 clones; nearly 90% occur a single time. The ten top clones hold approximately 0.34% of the sample. Donors formed part of the validation cohort, which comprised about 130 subjects and was distinct from the first cohort of 666 subjects. The CDR3 runs 13 amino acids, cysteine and phenylalanine included. The entry retains the CDR3 DNA only, 39 bases that are in frame from base 1. As encoded in the germline V gene, CDR1 is MDHEN while CDR2 is SYDVKM. Trimming at the junction amounts to 6 bases on V and 3 bases on J, and the germline ends lie 11 bases apart.

Beyond this particular receptor, the publication reports: The authors suggested that the approach could potentially be generalized to other disease states and immunological phenotypes. Most TCR sequences were observed very rarely across donors, whereas some public TCRs were present in many individuals. Subsequent analysis determined that TCRs grouped into clusters in the first cohort also showed a tendency toward co-occurrence across the 120 validation repertoires, and approximately 93% of cluster scores exceeded 0. The study listed 164 TCR beta chains as associated with cytomegalovirus. The validation cohort had no HLA typing available for a later analysis, so co-occurrence within that cohort was assessed over all 110 or so repertoires. Three of the identified cytomegalovirus-associated TCR beta chains were confirmed in vitro to be specific for cytomegalovirus antigens. The classifier was reported to diagnose cytomegalovirus status with high specificity and sensitivity in both the original cohort and the validation cohort.

As to this clone: The target of this receptor is not known. It has no much larger one-base neighbor in the sample; base qualities were not kept.

The source of this sequence is a young woman in good health and CMV-seronegative. The sample consisted of PBMCs. The chain links TRBV28 with TRBJ1-2; the D gene remains uncertain. The CDR3 region has the sequence CASSTIGDYGYTF. At the DNA level, the sequence is TGTGCCAGCAGCACTATCGGCGACTATGGCTACACCTTC.